This record looks at one T cell receptor beta chain sequence and its context. Antigen specificity is unknown. Most PBMC samples had 480 ng input DNA in six replicates. Assay: immunoSEQ multiplex PCR; the TCRdb copy retains only in-frame clones and omits some. The table records some 30,000 clones, 80% of them present only once. This sample's time point: after neoadjuvant nivolumab, at surgical resection. Patients had newly diagnosed, untreated stage II-IVA oral cavity squamous cell carcinoma. The patients had HPV-negative, locally advanced oral cavity squamous cell carcinoma. Unmatched junction bases numbered 7, after V lost 3 bases and J lost 4 bases. Germline CDR1 SGHNT, CDR2 YYREEE (reference sequence). The CDR3 loop spans 16 amino acids. This sample was taken from a study of neoadjuvant anti-PD-1 for oral cavity cancer. Study-wide findings and caveats: Pretreatment Treg/Th17 ratio correlated inversely with post-treatment tumor clonality.

This specimen was PBMCs, taken after nivolumab (anti-PD-1) treatment. This rearrangement joins TRBV5-4 to TRBJ1-6; TRBD1 agrees at 7 bases. The clonotype originates from a person aged 35-79 years with oral cavity squamous cell carcinoma. CDR3 protein: CASSSGGTAYNSPLHF. In DNA form, the CDR3 reads TGTGCCAGCAGCTCAGGAGGGACAGCTTATAATTCACCCCTCCACTTT.